These 13 T cell receptor beta chains were sequenced from one sample in a study of graft-versus-host responses after intestinal transplantation. TCRdb keeps only in-frame clones here, not all; method: immunoSEQ multiplex PCR. The sample yields about 86,000 clones, about 87% seen once. These receptors have no known antigen. The material was unstimulated CD4+ T cells sorted from spleen or lymph node cells, obtained before transplant. These receptors all come from a human donor who was the organ donor for an intestinal transplant.

This chain joins TRBV4-2 and TRBJ2-7; D remains unclear. Trimming removed 0 bases at V and 1 base at J, with 10 bases between. The CDR3 spans 15 residues. The germline gives CDR1 LGHNA, CDR2 YNFKEQ. The CDR3 here is CASSQEVVQSYEQYF. Here the CDR3 DNA reads TGTGCCAGCAGCCAAGAGGTTGTCCAGTCCTACGAGCAGTACTTC.

The chain uses TRBV6-6 and TRBJ2-4; D may be TRBD1 (6 bases). CDR3 length: 14 amino acids. Germline V gives CDR1 MNHNY, CDR2 SVGAGI (reference sequence). The germline V and J ends were trimmed by 0 bases and 8 bases, with 11 bases remaining between them. The CDR3: CASSYSQGMDIQYF. The CDR3 DNA sequence: TGTGCCAGCAGTTACTCACAGGGTATGGACATTCAGTACTTC.

The chain has TRBV7-9 and TRBJ2-3; TRBD1 agrees at 8 bases. This CDR3 is 14 amino acids long. Per the germline V gene, CDR1 is SEHNR and CDR2 is FQNEAQ (reference sequence). V lost 3 bases, J lost 8 bases, and 7 bases stayed unmatched. CDR3 sequence reads: CASSFPAGQGTQYF. The DNA of the CDR3 is TGTGCCAGCAGCTTTCCGGCAGGACAGGGTACGCAGTATTTT.

The V and J genes are TRBV10-3 and TRBJ1-3, with 9 bases lining up with TRBD1. The germline CDR1 and CDR2 sequences are ENHRY and SYGVKD. J lost 3 bases, V lost 11 bases, and 11 bases had no gene match. The CDR3 sequence is 15 residues long. CDR3 DNA: TGTGCCGCAAGGATGGGACAGGGAAGTGGAAACACCATATATTTT. Its protein product is CAARMGQGSGNTIYF.

CDR3 coding DNA: TGTGCCAGTAGTATGGGGACAGGTAGCAATCAGCCCCAGCATTTT. Amino acid sequence: CASSMGTGSNQPQHF. V and J are TRBV19 and TRBJ1-5; 8 bases match TRBD1. This CDR3 region has 15 residues. Looked up from germline, CDR1 is LNHDA and CDR2 is SQIVND (reference sequence). V gave up 3 bases and J gave up 0 bases; unmatched junction bases: 1.

This clone was observed a single time. The chain has TRBV2 and TRBJ2-6, with D possibly matching TRBD2 (5 bases). Trimming took 4 bases from V and 3 from J, leaving 7 bases between them. Germline-derived CDR1 and CDR2 are SNHLY and FYNNEI. There are 14 residues in the CDR3. CDR3 in amino acids: CASSAGYGANVLTF. CDR3 sequence (DNA): TGTGCCAGCAGTGCGGGGTATGGGGCCAACGTCCTGACTTTC.

The V and J genes are TRBV30 and TRBJ1-3; no firm D call. CDR1 GTSNPN and CDR2 SVGIG come from the germline V gene (reference sequence). The CDR3 spans 15 residues. Trimming took 3 bases from V and 2 from J, leaving 14 bases between them. The CDR3 coding sequence is TGTGCCTGGAGGGCCCCACGGGTCCCTGGAAACACCATATATTTT. Its protein is CAWRAPRVPGNTIYF.

The chain joins TRBV29-1 to TRBJ1-1, with 7 bases lining up with TRBD1. CDR1 and CDR2 (germline): SQVTM, ANQGSEA. The CDR3 is 19 amino acids. The trim removed 0 bases at V and 1 base at J, leaving 17 bases unmatched. In nucleotides, the CDR3 is TGCAGCGTTGAAGATTGGGAAGATGAAGGGGGCGTAGGGAACACTGAAGCTTTCTTT. This sequence encodes CSVEDWEDEGGVGNTEAFF.

As for this clone: Other nucleotide sequences in the sample specify the same CDR3. V gene TRBV11-3 combines with J gene TRBJ2-3, with 7 positions matching TRBD2. There are 14 residues in the CDR3. J was trimmed by 2 bases and V by 5 bases; bases with no gene match: 4. Germline CDR1 is SGHNT and CDR2 is YENEEA. This chain's CDR3 is CASSLGTNTDTQYF. In nucleotides, the CDR3 is TGTGCCAGCAGCCTAGGGACTAACACAGATACGCAGTATTTT. Looking up the rest from reference TRBV11-3 and TRBJ2-3 gives the full variable domain: EAGVVQSPRYKIIEKKQPVAFWCNPISGHNTLYWYLQNLGQGPELLIRYENEEAVDDSQLPKDRFSAERLKGVDSTLKIQPAELGDSAVYLCASSLGTNTDTQYFGPGTRLTVL.

This clone was observed a few times. The chain recombines TRBV29-1 with TRBJ2-3; possible D gene TRBD2, 5 bases. CDR1 is SQVTM and CDR2 is ANQGSEA in the germline V gene. CDR3 size: 13 residues. V dropped 6 bases and J dropped 6 bases, with 16 bases sitting between them. CDR3 sequence reads: CSVGGVLSDTQYF. The CDR3 bases are TGCAGCGTCGGAGGAGTGCTGAGTGATACGCAGTATTTT.

V usage is TRBV6-6 and J usage is TRBJ2-7, with 8 bases fitting TRBD2. From germline, CDR1 is MNHNY and CDR2 SVGAGI (reference sequence). V lost 5 bases and J lost 4; bases outside the gene matches: 7. The CDR3 runs to 14 residues. The CDR3 nucleotides are TGTGCCAGCAGTCCGGGGACTAGGTCGTACGAGCAGTACTTC. Translated: CASSPGTRSYEQYF.

The chain links TRBV6-5 to TRBJ2-7; 7 bases align to TRBD1. Per germline, CDR1 MNHEY and CDR2 SVGAGI. V lost 5 bases, J lost 5 bases, and 9 bases stayed unmatched. This CDR3 has 14 residues. The CDR3 region is CASSRNRGSNEQYF. The CDR3 coding sequence is TGTGCCAGCAGTCGGAACAGGGGATCCAACGAGCAGTACTTC.

This sequence joins TRBV19 and TRBJ1-5; tentatively, D is TRBD1 (5 bases). Germline CDR1 LNHDA, CDR2 SQIVND (reference sequence). V was shortened by 5 bases and J by 6 bases, with 14 bases between the two germline ends. CDR3 length equals 14 residues. The CDR3 is CASSFQGTGQPQHF. DNA of the CDR3: TGTGCCAGTAGTTTTCAGGGAACAGGTCAGCCCCAGCATTTT.